Listed here is a single TCR beta chain. Its antigen is unknown. The CDR3 contains 13 residues. CDR1 and CDR2 (germline): MDHEN, SYDVKM. The V gene lost 3 bases and the J gene lost 2 bases, with 8 bases spanning the gap. This sample stems from a study of cytomegalovirus exposure and HLA in healthy donors. Study in general: Of the donors genotyped, several hundred in all, 81% fell in the Caucasian-associated ancestry cluster. Study-level findings and limits: A cluster of highly shared sequence variants was likely a sequencing artifact. Further analysis was carried out later, and it showed several of the most significant clusters appearing linked to common viral pathogens. After further analysis at a later stage, 17,000 or so TCR beta sequences were associated with HLA alleles at 0.05 false discovery rate.

The PCR was carried out with 60 Vbeta primers and 13 Jbeta primers. The table came from immunoSEQ multiplex PCR; TCRdb's copy has only in-frame clones and leaves some out. The profile covers fewer than 250,000 clones, with 60% to 85% appearing a single time and about 1.5% taken by the ten largest. The V and J genes are TRBV28 and TRBJ2-7, with D unclear. The sequence was obtained from a woman aged 18-29 years in good health and CMV-seronegative. Specimen: PBMCs. The CDR3 loop reads CASSFPGAYEQYF. The CDR3 bases are TGTGCCAGCAGTTTCCCCGGAGCCTACGAGCAGTACTTC. The variable domain in full, completed from reference TRBV28 and TRBJ2-7, reads DVKVTQSSRYLVKRTGEKVFLECVQDMDHENMFWYRQDPGLGLRLIYFSYDVKMKEKGDIPEGYSVSREKKERFSLILESASTNQTSMYLCASSFPGAYEQYFGPGTRLTVT.